What follows are 19 T cell receptor beta chains derived from one specimen sequenced in a study of technical replicates of blood from a few donors. Clones were sequenced by immunoSEQ multiplex PCR, and TCRdb holds only the in-frame ones, with some missing. The table has tens of thousands of clones, about 90% seen once. Sequencing input: T cells isolated from PBMCs. The origin of the receptors is a human donor in good health.

The chain uses TRBV7-2 and TRBJ1-2, with 7 nucleotides matching TRBD1. V shed 5 bases and J 8 bases; nucleotides not matched to a gene: 8. Germline loops: CDR1 SGHTA, CDR2 FQGNSA. This CDR3 is built from 13 residues. As DNA, the CDR3 is TGTGCCAGCAGCCCAGACAGGGATCGCGGCTACACCTTC. Encoded protein: CASSPDRDRGYTF.

The chain joins TRBV6-5 to TRBJ2-7; TRBD1 is a possible D gene (6 bases). Trimming stripped 1 base from V and 3 bases from J, with 13 bases between. CDR3 length: 15 amino acids. Germline CDR1 and CDR2: MNHEY and SVGAGI. The CDR3 sequence: CASSYFSTGVYEQYF. CDR3 nucleotides: TGTGCCAGCAGTTACTTTTCGACAGGAGTCTACGAGCAGTACTTC.

The rearrangement uses TRBV6-1 and TRBJ2-7; perhaps TRBD1 as D (5 bases). Germline-derived CDR1 and CDR2 are MNHNS and SASEGT. With 2 bases removed from V and 2 bases from J, the gap between germline ends came to 13 bases. There are 15 residues in the CDR3. The CDR3 reads CASSELDSSTYEQYF. In DNA form, the CDR3 reads TGTGCCAGCAGTGAACTCGACAGCTCCACCTACGAGCAGTACTTC.

The chain recombines TRBV30 with TRBJ2-2, with D hard to call. Trimming pared 4 bases from V and 3 bases from J, leaving 18 bases between. The CDR3 is made up of 16 amino acids. Per germline, CDR1 GTSNPN and CDR2 SVGIG (reference sequence). The CDR3 DNA is TGTGCCTGGACCTTCAGACTCGATCTTTACACCGGGGAGCTGTTTTTT. Translating it yields CAWTFRLDLYTGELFF.

CDR3 region: CASSLGGLGSEKLFF. The CDR3 DNA sequence: TGTGCCAGCAGTTTAGGTGGACTCGGGAGTGAAAAACTGTTTTTT. The rearrangement links TRBV28 to TRBJ1-4; the D is unclear. The length of the CDR3 is 15 residues. V was clipped by 2 bases and J by 7 bases, with 14 bases between them. Looked up from germline, CDR1 is MDHEN and CDR2 is SYDVKM.

The rearrangement joins TRBV15 to TRBJ2-7; 10 bases are a match to TRBD1. Germline CDR1 LNHNV, CDR2 YYDKDF (reference sequence). Unmatched junction bases numbered 7, after V lost 8 bases and J lost 3 bases. This CDR3 is 14 amino acids long. This chain's CDR3 is CATGRDRGDYEQYF. CDR3 DNA sequence: TGTGCCACCGGCCGGGACAGGGGTGACTACGAGCAGTACTTC.

The V call is TRBV2, the J call TRBJ1-3; D call uncertain. CDR3 size: 15 residues. CDR1 is SNHLY, CDR2 FYNNEI, per germline. Trimming left V 4 bases short and J 0 bases short, with 10 bases between. CDR3 loop: CASSALGDSGNTIYF. The CDR3 DNA reads as TGTGCCAGCAGTGCCTTAGGAGACTCTGGAAACACCATATATTTT. Complete variable domain (other parts from reference TRBV2 and TRBJ1-3): EPEVTQTPSHQVTQMGQEVILRCVPISNHLYFYWYRQILGQKVEFLVSFYNNEISEKSEIFDDQFSVERPDGSNFTLKIRSTKLEDSAMYFCASSALGDSGNTIYFGEGSWLTVV.

The V call is TRBV9, the J call TRBJ2-1; 8 nucleotides line up with TRBD2. Germline CDR1 is SGDLS and CDR2 is YYNGEE. This CDR3 contains 15 residues. V lost 1 base to trimming and J lost 2 bases; unmatched junction nucleotides: 2. The DNA for the CDR3 is TGTGCCAGCAGCGTAACTAGCGGCACCTACAATGAGCAGTTCTTC. Its translation: CASSVTSGTYNEQFF.

The V gene is TRBV5-5, the J gene TRBJ1-2; 7 nucleotides align to TRBD1. Germline CDR1 is SGHKS and CDR2 is YYEKEE (reference sequence). The CDR3 spans 13 residues. With V trimmed by 1 base and J by 8 bases, 5 bases remained unmatched. The CDR3 region is CASSLRQGGGYTF. CDR3 nucleotides: TGTGCCAGCAGCTTGAGGCAGGGGGGAGGCTACACCTTC.

The chain has TRBV11-2 and TRBJ2-7, with TRBD1 matching 8 bases. The CDR3 totals 14 residues. The J segment lost 2 bases and the V segment lost 6 bases, leaving 6 bases of the junction unmatched. The germline CDR1 and CDR2 sequences are SGHAT and FQNNGV. CDR3 in amino acids: CASRARQGTYEQYF. The CDR3 bases are TGTGCCAGCAGAGCGCGACAGGGGACCTACGAGCAGTACTTC. The whole variable domain, filled in from reference TRBV11-2 and TRBJ2-7, reads EAGVAQSPRYKIIEKRQSVAFWCNPISGHATLYWYQQILGQGPKLLIQFQNNGVVDDSQLPKDRFSAERLKGVDSTLKIQPAKLEDSAVYLCASRARQGTYEQYFGPGTRLTVT.

V is TRBV6-1 and J is TRBJ1-2; no clear D. Per germline, CDR1 MNHNS and CDR2 SASEGT. V was trimmed by 3 bases and J by 4 bases, leaving 15 bases between them. The CDR3 spans 15 residues. CDR3 protein: CASSDKGALSYGYTF. The CDR3 region has the DNA TGTGCCAGCAGTGACAAAGGAGCCCTTAGCTATGGCTACACCTTC.

This chain joins TRBV5-1 and TRBJ2-2, with 8 bases aligning to TRBD2. With V trimmed by 4 bases and J by 7 bases, 12 bases remained unmatched. Per the germline V gene, CDR1 is SGHRS and CDR2 is YFSETQ. There are 16 residues in the CDR3. The CDR3 spells CASSNSGTLVGGELFF. The CDR3 region has the DNA TGCGCCAGCAGCAATAGCGGGACCCTTGTTGGCGGGGAGCTGTTTTTT.

CDR3 region: CASREPGLSSYEQYF. CDR3 DNA: TGTGCCAGCAGAGAACCGGGACTAAGCTCCTACGAGCAGTACTTC. V gene TRBV11-2 combines with J gene TRBJ2-7; 7 bases are shared with TRBD2. Germline CDR1 and CDR2: SGHAT and FQNNGV. There are 15 residues in the CDR3. The ends lost 6 bases at V and 0 bases at J; junction bases unmatched: 8.

V is TRBV28 and J is TRBJ2-7; 7 nucleotides match TRBD1. CDR3 size: 14 residues. Germline lookup yields CDR1 MDHEN and CDR2 SYDVKM. Trimming took 3 bases from V and 2 from J; bases not matched to a gene: 4. The CDR3 bases are TGTGCCAGCAGTTTTTCTGGGACAGCCTACGAGCAGTACTTC. As protein: CASSFSGTAYEQYF. The full variable domain, completed using reference TRBV28 and TRBJ2-7, is DVKVTQSSRYLVKRTGEKVFLECVQDMDHENMFWYRQDPGLGLRLIYFSYDVKMKEKGDIPEGYSVSREKKERFSLILESASTNQTSMYLCASSFSGTAYEQYFGPGTRLTVT.

This clone showed up just a few times. Other DNA sequences of this sample code for an identical CDR3. This chain links TRBV13 with TRBJ1-6; maybe TRBD1 (6 bases). V lost 2 bases, J lost 0 bases, and 8 bases lay in between. The CDR3 is 16 residues long. Germline-derived CDR1 and CDR2 are PRHDT and FYEKMQ (reference sequence). The CDR3 here is CASSLQGSSYNSPLHF. The CDR3 DNA sequence: TGTGCCAGCAGCTTACAGGGGAGCTCCTATAATTCACCCCTCCACTTT.

In this sample, this clone turned up once. The chain carries TRBV2 and TRBJ2-1; tentative D call: TRBD1 (5 bases). Germline CDR1 is SNHLY and CDR2 is FYNNEI. The CDR3 is 18 amino acids. V gave up 2 bases and J gave up 5 bases, with 22 bases separating them. The CDR3 sequence is CASSEKGWQGRWNNEQFF. CDR3 nucleotide sequence: TGTGCCAGCAGTGAAAAAGGTTGGCAGGGTCGATGGAACAATGAGCAGTTCTTC.

The CDR3 DNA sequence: TGTGCCAGCAGCTCGCGGGAGTACGAGCAGTACTTC. Translating it yields CASSSREYEQYF. The chain joins TRBV6-5 to TRBJ2-7, with 7 bases matching TRBD2. Losses at the gene ends were 6 bases for V and 4 bases for J; bases not matched to a gene: 3. From germline, CDR1 is MNHEY and CDR2 SVGAGI. The CDR3 loop spans 12 amino acids.

This sequence joins TRBV6-1 and TRBJ1-4, with 8 bases aligning to TRBD1. This CDR3 region has 15 residues. Losses at the gene ends were 7 bases for V and 4 bases for J; bases not matched to a gene: 8. Looked up from germline, CDR1 is MNHNS and CDR2 is SASEGT. CDR3 in DNA: TGTGCCAGCACCCTAGACAGGGGAAATAATGAAAAACTGTTTTTT. This codes for CASTLDRGNNEKLFF.

The chain has TRBV18 and TRBJ1-5, with 7 bases lining up with TRBD1. J lost 4 bases, V lost 3 bases, and 3 bases had no gene match. This CDR3 has 14 residues. The germline V gene encodes CDR1 KGHSH and CDR2 LQKENI. The CDR3 region has the DNA TGTGCCAGCTCACCGGACAGGAGTAATCAGCCCCAGCATTTT. Its translation is CASSPDRSNQPQHF.